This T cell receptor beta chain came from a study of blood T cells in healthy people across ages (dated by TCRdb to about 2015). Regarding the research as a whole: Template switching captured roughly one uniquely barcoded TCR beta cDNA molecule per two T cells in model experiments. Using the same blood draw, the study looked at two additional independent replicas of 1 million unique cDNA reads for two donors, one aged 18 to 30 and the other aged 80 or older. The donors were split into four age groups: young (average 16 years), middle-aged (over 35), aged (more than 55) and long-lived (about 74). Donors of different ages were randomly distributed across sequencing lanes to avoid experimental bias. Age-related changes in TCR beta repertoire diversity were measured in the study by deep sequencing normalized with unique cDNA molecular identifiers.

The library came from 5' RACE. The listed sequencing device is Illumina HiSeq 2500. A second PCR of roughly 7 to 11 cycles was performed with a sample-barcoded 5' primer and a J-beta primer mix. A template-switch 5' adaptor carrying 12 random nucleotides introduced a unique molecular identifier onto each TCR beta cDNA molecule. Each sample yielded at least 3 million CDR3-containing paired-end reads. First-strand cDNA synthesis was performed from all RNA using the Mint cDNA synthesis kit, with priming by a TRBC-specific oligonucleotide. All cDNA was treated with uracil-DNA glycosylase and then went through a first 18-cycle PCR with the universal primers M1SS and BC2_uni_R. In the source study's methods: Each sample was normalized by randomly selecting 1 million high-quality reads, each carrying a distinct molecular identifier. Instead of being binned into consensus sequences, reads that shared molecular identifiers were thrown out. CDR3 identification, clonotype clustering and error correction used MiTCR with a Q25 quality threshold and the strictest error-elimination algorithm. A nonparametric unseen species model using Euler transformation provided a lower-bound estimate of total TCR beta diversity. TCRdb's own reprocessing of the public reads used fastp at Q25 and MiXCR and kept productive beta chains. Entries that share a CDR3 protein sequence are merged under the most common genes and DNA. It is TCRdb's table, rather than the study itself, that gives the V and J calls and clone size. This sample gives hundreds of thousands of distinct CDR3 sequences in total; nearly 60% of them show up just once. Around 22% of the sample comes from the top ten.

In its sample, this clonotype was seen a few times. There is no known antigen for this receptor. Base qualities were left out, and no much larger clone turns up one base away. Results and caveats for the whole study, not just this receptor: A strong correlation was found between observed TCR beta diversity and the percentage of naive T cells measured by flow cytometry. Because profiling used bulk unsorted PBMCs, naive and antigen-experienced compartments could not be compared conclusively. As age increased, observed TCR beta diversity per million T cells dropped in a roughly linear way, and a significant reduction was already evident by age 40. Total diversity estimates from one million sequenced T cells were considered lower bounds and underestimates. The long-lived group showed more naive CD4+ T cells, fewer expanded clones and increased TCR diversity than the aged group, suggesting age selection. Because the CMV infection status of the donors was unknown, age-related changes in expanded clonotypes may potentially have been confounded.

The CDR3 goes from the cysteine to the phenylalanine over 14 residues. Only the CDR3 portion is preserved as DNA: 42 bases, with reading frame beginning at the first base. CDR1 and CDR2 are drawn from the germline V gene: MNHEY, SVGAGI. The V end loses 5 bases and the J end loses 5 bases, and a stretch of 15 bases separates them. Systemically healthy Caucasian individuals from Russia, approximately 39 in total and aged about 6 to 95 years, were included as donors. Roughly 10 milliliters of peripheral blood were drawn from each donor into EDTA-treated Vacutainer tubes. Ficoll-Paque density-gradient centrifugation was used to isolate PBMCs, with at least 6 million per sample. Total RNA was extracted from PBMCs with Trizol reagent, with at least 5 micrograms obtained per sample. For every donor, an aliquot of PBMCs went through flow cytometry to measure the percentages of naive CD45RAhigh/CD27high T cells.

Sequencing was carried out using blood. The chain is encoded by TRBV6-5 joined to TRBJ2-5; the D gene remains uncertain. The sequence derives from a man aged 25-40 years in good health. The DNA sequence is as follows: TGTGCCAGCAGTCCGCGCCGATCGATGGAGACCCAGTACTTC. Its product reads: CASSPRRSMETQYF.